One TCR beta chain is described in this entry. These data come from a study of T cell responses to AZD1222 COVID-19 vaccine. This CDR3 has 15 amino acids. V lost 7 bases and J lost 1; bases outside the gene matches: 6. The germline gives CDR1 SGDLS, CDR2 YYNGEE. Profiled with immunoSEQ multiplex PCR; TCRdb holds only in-frame clones, not every one. The sample includes some 150,000 clones, roughly 90% of them seen just once. The sample in question was peripheral blood, obtained 28 days after the second AZD1222 dose. This rearrangement joins TRBV9 to TRBJ2-3; TRBD2 matches 10 bases. This receptor was taken from an adult who received the AZD1222 COVID-19 vaccine. CDR3 amino acids: CASGPSGSGTDTQYF. The CDR3 bases are TGTGCCAGCGGACCTAGCGGGAGTGGCACAGATACGCAGTATTTT.